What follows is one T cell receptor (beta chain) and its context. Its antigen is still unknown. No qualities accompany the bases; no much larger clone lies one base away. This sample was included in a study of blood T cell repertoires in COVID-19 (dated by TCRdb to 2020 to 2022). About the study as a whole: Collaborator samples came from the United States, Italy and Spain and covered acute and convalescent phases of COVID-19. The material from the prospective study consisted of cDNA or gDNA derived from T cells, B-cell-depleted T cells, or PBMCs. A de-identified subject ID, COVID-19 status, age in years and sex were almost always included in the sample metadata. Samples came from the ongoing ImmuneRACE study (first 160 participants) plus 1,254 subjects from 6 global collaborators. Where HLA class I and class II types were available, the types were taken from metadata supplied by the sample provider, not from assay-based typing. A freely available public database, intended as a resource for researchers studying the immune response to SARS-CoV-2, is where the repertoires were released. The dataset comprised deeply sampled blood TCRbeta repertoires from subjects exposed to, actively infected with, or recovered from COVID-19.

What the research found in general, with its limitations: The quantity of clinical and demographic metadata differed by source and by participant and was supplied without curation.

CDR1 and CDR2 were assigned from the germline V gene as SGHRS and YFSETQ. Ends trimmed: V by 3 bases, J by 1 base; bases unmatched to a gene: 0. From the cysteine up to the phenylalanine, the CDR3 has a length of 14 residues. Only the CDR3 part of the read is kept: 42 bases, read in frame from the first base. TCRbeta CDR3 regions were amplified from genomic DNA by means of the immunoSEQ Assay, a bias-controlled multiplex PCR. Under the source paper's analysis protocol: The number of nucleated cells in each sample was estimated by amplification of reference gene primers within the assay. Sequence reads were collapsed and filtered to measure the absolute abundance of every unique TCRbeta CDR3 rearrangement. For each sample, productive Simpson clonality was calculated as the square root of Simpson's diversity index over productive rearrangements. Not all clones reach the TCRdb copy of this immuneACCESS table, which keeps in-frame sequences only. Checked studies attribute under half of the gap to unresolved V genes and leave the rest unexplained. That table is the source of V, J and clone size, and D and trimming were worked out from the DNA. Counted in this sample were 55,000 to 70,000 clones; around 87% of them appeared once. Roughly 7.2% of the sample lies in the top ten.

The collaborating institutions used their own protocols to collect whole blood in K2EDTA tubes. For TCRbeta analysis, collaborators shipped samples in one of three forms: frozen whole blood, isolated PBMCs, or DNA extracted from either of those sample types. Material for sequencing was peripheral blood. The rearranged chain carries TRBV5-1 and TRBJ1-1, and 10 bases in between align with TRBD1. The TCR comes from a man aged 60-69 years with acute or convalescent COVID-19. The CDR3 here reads CASSWTGGNTEAFF. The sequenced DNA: TGCGCCAGCAGCTGGACAGGGGGGAACACTGAAGCTTTCTTT.